Listed below are T cell receptor beta chains from one sample, sequenced in a study of blood T cell repertoires in COVID-19. Using immunoSEQ multiplex PCR, the repertoire was profiled, and TCRdb retains in-frame clones only, with some absent. The data contain 57,000 or so clones, about 80% of them singletons. The sequenced sample consisted of peripheral blood. Receptor source: a man aged 50 to 59 with active or convalescent COVID-19. The CDR3 runs from the conserved cysteine through the conserved F or W. Fields, in order: clone size, V gene, CDR3 length, D gene, J gene, CDR3 protein, CDR3 DNA. A D gene is named only where the DNA matches it firmly. Not all rows give a size; the values are once, few, many and, for expanded clones, a class.

abundance: .
v_gene: TRBV10-3
len: 17
d_gene: TRBD1
j_gene: TRBJ2-1
CDR3aa: CAISEHLGTDSPNEQFF
CDR3nt: TGTGCCATCAGTGAGCATTTGGGGACAGACTCCCCCAATGAGCAGTTCTTC

abundance: once
v_gene: TRBV20-1
len: 11
d_gene: .
j_gene: TRBJ1-1
CDR3aa: CSSVWGPEAFF
CDR3nt: TGCAGTTCCGTCTGGGGGCCTGAAGCTTTCTTT

abundance: .
v_gene: TRBV11-2
len: 15
d_gene: TRBD2
j_gene: TRBJ2-2
CDR3aa: CASSLDPGGGGELFF
CDR3nt: TGTGCCAGCAGCTTAGATCCGGGAGGGGGCGGGGAGCTGTTTTTT

abundance: .
v_gene: TRBV29-1
len: 13
d_gene: TRBD1
j_gene: TRBJ1-2
CDR3aa: CSVEGPGTGSYTF
CDR3nt: TGCAGCGTTGAAGGGCCGGGGACAGGAAGCTACACCTTC

abundance: .
v_gene: TRBV3-1/TRBV3-2
len: 15
d_gene: TRBD1
j_gene: TRBJ2-5
CDR3aa: CASSFQRDRGETQYF
CDR3nt: TGTGCCAGCAGCTTCCAGCGTGACAGGGGGGAGACCCAGTACTTC

abundance: .
v_gene: TRBV7-2
len: 13
d_gene: TRBD1
j_gene: TRBJ1-2
CDR3aa: CASSVKGAGGYTF
CDR3nt: TGTGCCAGCAGCGTAAAGGGGGCTGGGGGCTACACCTTC

abundance: .
v_gene: TRBV6-6
len: 15
d_gene: .
j_gene: TRBJ1-5
CDR3aa: CASSYQGNSNQPQHF
CDR3nt: TGTGCCAGCAGTTACCAGGGGAATAGCAATCAGCCCCAGCATTTT

abundance: few
v_gene: TRBV6-6
len: 14
d_gene: TRBD1
j_gene: TRBJ1-1
CDR3aa: CASRATGGAAEAFF
CDR3nt: TGTGCCAGCAGAGCGACAGGGGGCGCAGCTGAAGCTTTCTTT

abundance: .
v_gene: TRBV5-1
len: 13
d_gene: TRBD1
j_gene: TRBJ1-5
CDR3aa: CASSLDVTGDQHF
CDR3nt: TGCGCCAGCAGCTTGGACGTTACAGGGGACCAGCATTTT

abundance: .
v_gene: TRBV2
len: 13
d_gene: .
j_gene: TRBJ1-2
CDR3aa: CASGNRENYGYTF
CDR3nt: TGTGCCAGCGGCAACAGGGAAAACTATGGCTACACCTTC

abundance: .
v_gene: TRBV3-1/TRBV3-2
len: 14
d_gene: TRBD1
j_gene: TRBJ1-1
CDR3aa: CASTLGTANTEAFF
CDR3nt: TGTGCCAGCACCCTCGGGACAGCGAACACTGAAGCTTTCTTT

abundance: few
v_gene: TRBV4-2
len: 15
d_gene: TRBD2
j_gene: TRBJ2-7
CDR3aa: CASSQRRAGGSEQYF
CDR3nt: TGTGCCAGCAGCCAGCGACGGGCGGGAGGTTCCGAGCAGTACTTC

abundance: .
v_gene: TRBV4-1
len: 15
d_gene: TRBD2
j_gene: TRBJ2-1
CDR3aa: CASSQEHGLAGEQFF
CDR3nt: TGCGCCAGCAGCCAAGAACATGGGCTAGCGGGAGAGCAGTTCTTC

abundance: .
v_gene: TRBV6-4
len: 16
d_gene: TRBD2
j_gene: TRBJ2-1
CDR3aa: CASSEELAGGNNEQFF
CDR3nt: TGTGCCAGCAGTGAAGAGCTAGCGGGGGGAAACAATGAGCAGTTCTTC

abundance: .
v_gene: TRBV19
len: 14
d_gene: TRBD1
j_gene: TRBJ1-4
CDR3aa: CASSAPGQRAKLFF
CDR3nt: TGTGCCAGTAGTGCACCGGGACAGAGGGCAAAACTGTTTTTT

abundance: few
v_gene: TRBV7-2
len: 18
d_gene: TRBD2
j_gene: TRBJ2-7
CDR3aa: CASSTSGTSGNYAGEQYF
CDR3nt: TGTGCCAGCAGCACATCCGGGACTAGCGGGAATTACGCGGGCGAGCAGTACTTC

abundance: .
v_gene: TRBV11-3
len: 14
d_gene: .
j_gene: TRBJ2-1
CDR3aa: CASSFEGLYNEQFF
CDR3nt: TGTGCCAGCAGCTTTGAGGGCCTCTACAATGAGCAGTTCTTC

abundance: .
v_gene: TRBV5-1
len: 15
d_gene: .
j_gene: TRBJ2-1
CDR3aa: CASSAATGDYNEQFF
CDR3nt: TGCGCCAGCAGCGCAGCGACAGGCGACTACAATGAGCAGTTCTTC

abundance: .
v_gene: TRBV19
len: 14
d_gene: .
j_gene: TRBJ1-1
CDR3aa: CASSRRGTNTEAFF
CDR3nt: TGTGCCAGTAGTAGGAGGGGCACGAACACTGAAGCTTTCTTT

abundance: .
v_gene: TRBV19
len: 13
d_gene: .
j_gene: TRBJ1-1
CDR3aa: CASSIPERAEAFF
CDR3nt: TGTGCCAGTAGTATACCCGAACGGGCTGAAGCTTTCTTT

abundance: .
v_gene: TRBV5-1
len: 14
d_gene: .
j_gene: TRBJ1-1
CDR3aa: CASSLVASNAEAFF
CDR3nt: TGCGCCAGCAGCTTGGTTGCTAGTAACGCTGAAGCTTTCTTT

abundance: .
v_gene: TRBV5-1
len: 15
d_gene: .
j_gene: TRBJ1-1
CDR3aa: CASSPPLSGYPEAFF
CDR3nt: TGCGCCAGCAGCCCCCCCCTTTCAGGTTACCCTGAAGCTTTCTTT

abundance: .
v_gene: TRBV7-9
len: 14
d_gene: .
j_gene: TRBJ2-4
CDR3aa: CASSLEVSRDIQYF
CDR3nt: TGTGCCAGCAGCTTAGAAGTCTCACGGGACATTCAGTACTTC

abundance: .
v_gene: TRBV25-1
len: 14
d_gene: .
j_gene: TRBJ1-4
CDR3aa: CASSESKGNEKLFF
CDR3nt: TGTGCCAGCAGTGAATCTAAGGGGAATGAAAAACTGTTTTTT

abundance: once
v_gene: TRBV28
len: 14
d_gene: .
j_gene: TRBJ1-2
CDR3aa: CASSLSYREGGYTF
CDR3nt: TGTGCCAGCAGTTTATCTTACAGGGAGGGTGGCTACACCTTC

abundance: .
v_gene: TRBV29-1
len: 12
d_gene: .
j_gene: TRBJ1-2
CDR3aa: CSVVAPFDGYTF
CDR3nt: TGCAGCGTTGTAGCCCCTTTTGATGGCTACACCTTC

abundance: .
v_gene: TRBV30
len: 14
d_gene: TRBD1
j_gene: TRBJ1-6
CDR3aa: CAWSDTGDNSPLHF
CDR3nt: TGTGCCTGGAGTGACACAGGGGATAATTCACCCCTCCACTTT

abundance: .
v_gene: TRBV11-3
len: 14
d_gene: .
j_gene: TRBJ2-2
CDR3aa: CASRREGETGELFF
CDR3nt: TGTGCCAGCAGGCGGGAAGGGGAAACCGGGGAGCTGTTTTTT